These 6 T cell receptor beta chains were all obtained from the same sample, sequenced in a study of T cells after yellow fever vaccination. A single record per CDR3 protein comes from TCRdb applying MiXCR to the 5' RACE reads. The repertoire includes around 160,000 distinct CDR3 sequences, around 7.3% of them detected once, and more than 2.5% sits in the top ten. The source was CD4+ T cells sorted from PBMCs, collected 5 days after the first yellow fever vaccination. The receptor source for this set is a man aged 18 to 29 who received the YFV17D yellow fever vaccine.

This clonotype has a count of ten or more. V is TRBV7-8 and J is TRBJ2-5; D gene ambiguous. Looked up from germline, CDR1 is SGHVS and CDR2 is FQNEAQ. The V and J ends lost 4 bases and 2 bases respectively, with 11 bases between them. The CDR3 sequence is 14 residues long. The CDR3 sequence is CASSWSTVQETQYF. The CDR3 bases are TGTGCCAGCAGCTGGTCGACGGTACAAGAGACCCAGTACTTC.

This clonotype occurred many times. The chain links TRBV6-1 to TRBJ1-4; weak D call: TRBD1 (5 bases). From germline, CDR1 is MNHNS and CDR2 SASEGT. The V end lost 5 bases, the J end lost 5 bases, and 15 bases lay between the germline ends. The CDR3 runs to 15 residues. Here the CDR3 reads CASSRFSGRNEKLFF. The CDR3 nucleotides are TGTGCCAGCAGTCGGTTTTCAGGGCGGAATGAAAAACTGTTTTTT.

The chain combines TRBV7-9 with TRBJ1-5; D call uncertain. Germline assignment: CDR1 SEHNR and CDR2 FQNEAQ (reference sequence). The CDR3 covers 12 residues. The V end was cut by 1 base, the J end by 7 bases, with 5 bases between. CDR3 nucleotides: TGTGCCAGCAGCTTAGACCCCCAGCCCCAGCATTTT. Protein sequence: CASSLDPQPQHF.

The table lists this clonotype with a few counts. The rearrangement joins TRBV12-3 or TRBV12-4 to TRBJ2-5; possible D gene TRBD2, 6 bases. There are 14 residues in the CDR3. Trimming removed 6 bases at V and 3 bases at J, with 14 bases between. The CDR3 sequence: CASSLGSLEETQYF. CDR3 coding DNA: TGTGCCAGCAGCCTCGGGAGCCTCGAAGAGACCCAGTACTTC.

In its sample, this clonotype was seen a few times. The V call is TRBV4-2, the J call TRBJ1-1, with D uncertain. This CDR3 has 15 residues. The ends were cut back, 0 bases at V and 5 bases at J, with 13 bases in the middle. Germline V gene data show CDR1 as LGHNA and CDR2 as YNFKEQ. In DNA, the CDR3 is TGTGCCAGCAGCCAAGATCAGACGCGGCGGACTGAAGCTTTCTTT. Translated: CASSQDQTRRTEAFF.

This clonotype was picked up many times. The chain combines TRBV10-3 with TRBJ2-3; 8 bases align to TRBD2. Germline V CDR1 and CDR2: ENHRY, SYGVKD. The CDR3 is 13 amino acids. The CDR3 DNA reads TGTGCTCTAGCTCGGGGGGGTACAGATACGCAGTATTTT. Protein: CALARGGTDTQYF.